This T cell receptor beta chain was observed in a study of a mutant IDH1 vaccine in newly diagnosed glioma. About the research overall: Every participant had undergone radiotherapy, temozolomide, or both before, and most underwent both.

Findings and limits, study-wide: Across multiple MHC alleles, roughly 93% of patients had vaccine-induced responses.

On this clone itself: What it binds is not known.

Some clones are missing from TCRdb's copy, which holds only in-frame ones; the method was immunoSEQ multiplex PCR. In the table there are about 34,000 clones, 80% to 95% of which are singletons. Time point given: week 47, end of study. Every vaccination contained 300 ug of the mutant IDH1 20-mer peptide and was paired with topical imiquimod. The V gene's germline CDR1 is KGHSH and CDR2 LQKENI. Trimming took off 2 bases at V and 1 base at J, with 8 bases between the two ends. The CDR3 covers 14 residues. This TCR was sampled from a middle-aged woman with glioma. The starting material was PBMCs, obtained from a glioma patient whose treatment included an IDH1 peptide vaccine. The chain employs TRBV18 and TRBJ1-1; D not resolved. CDR3 in DNA: TGTGCCAGCTCACCATTAGCAGAGAACACTGAAGCTTTCTTT. This encodes CASSPLAENTEAFF.